This T cell receptor beta chain was obtained from a study of T cells in localized non-small cell lung cancer. Sequenced by immunoSEQ multiplex PCR; TCRdb stores in-frame clones only, minus some. The profile shows about 59,000 clones, 91% of them singletons. A remark on this clone: Antigen: not known. Without the conserved terminal phenylalanine or tryptophan, this CDR3 likely stems from a read error. The DNA is omitted, as the CDR3 cannot be located on it reliably, and the CDR3 follows TCRdb's listing.

8 amino acids form the CDR3, both terminal residues included. Germline loops: CDR1 MGHRA, CDR2 YSYEKL. Study results and limitations: Without multi-region sequencing, intratumor heterogeneity could not be excluded. A denser population of T cells in blood accompanied longer overall survival. Uninvolved adjacent lung showed peak T cell clonality, exceeding tumor. In adjacent lung, a median around 57 of the top 100 tumor clones were found.

The V and J genes are TRBV4-1 and TRBJ2-6; the table's D call, TRBD2, was not checked against the DNA. The TCR originated in a man aged 40 to 70 with stage I lung adenocarcinoma. The sample was peripheral blood, taken before any cancer treatment. CDR3: CASSSSCL.